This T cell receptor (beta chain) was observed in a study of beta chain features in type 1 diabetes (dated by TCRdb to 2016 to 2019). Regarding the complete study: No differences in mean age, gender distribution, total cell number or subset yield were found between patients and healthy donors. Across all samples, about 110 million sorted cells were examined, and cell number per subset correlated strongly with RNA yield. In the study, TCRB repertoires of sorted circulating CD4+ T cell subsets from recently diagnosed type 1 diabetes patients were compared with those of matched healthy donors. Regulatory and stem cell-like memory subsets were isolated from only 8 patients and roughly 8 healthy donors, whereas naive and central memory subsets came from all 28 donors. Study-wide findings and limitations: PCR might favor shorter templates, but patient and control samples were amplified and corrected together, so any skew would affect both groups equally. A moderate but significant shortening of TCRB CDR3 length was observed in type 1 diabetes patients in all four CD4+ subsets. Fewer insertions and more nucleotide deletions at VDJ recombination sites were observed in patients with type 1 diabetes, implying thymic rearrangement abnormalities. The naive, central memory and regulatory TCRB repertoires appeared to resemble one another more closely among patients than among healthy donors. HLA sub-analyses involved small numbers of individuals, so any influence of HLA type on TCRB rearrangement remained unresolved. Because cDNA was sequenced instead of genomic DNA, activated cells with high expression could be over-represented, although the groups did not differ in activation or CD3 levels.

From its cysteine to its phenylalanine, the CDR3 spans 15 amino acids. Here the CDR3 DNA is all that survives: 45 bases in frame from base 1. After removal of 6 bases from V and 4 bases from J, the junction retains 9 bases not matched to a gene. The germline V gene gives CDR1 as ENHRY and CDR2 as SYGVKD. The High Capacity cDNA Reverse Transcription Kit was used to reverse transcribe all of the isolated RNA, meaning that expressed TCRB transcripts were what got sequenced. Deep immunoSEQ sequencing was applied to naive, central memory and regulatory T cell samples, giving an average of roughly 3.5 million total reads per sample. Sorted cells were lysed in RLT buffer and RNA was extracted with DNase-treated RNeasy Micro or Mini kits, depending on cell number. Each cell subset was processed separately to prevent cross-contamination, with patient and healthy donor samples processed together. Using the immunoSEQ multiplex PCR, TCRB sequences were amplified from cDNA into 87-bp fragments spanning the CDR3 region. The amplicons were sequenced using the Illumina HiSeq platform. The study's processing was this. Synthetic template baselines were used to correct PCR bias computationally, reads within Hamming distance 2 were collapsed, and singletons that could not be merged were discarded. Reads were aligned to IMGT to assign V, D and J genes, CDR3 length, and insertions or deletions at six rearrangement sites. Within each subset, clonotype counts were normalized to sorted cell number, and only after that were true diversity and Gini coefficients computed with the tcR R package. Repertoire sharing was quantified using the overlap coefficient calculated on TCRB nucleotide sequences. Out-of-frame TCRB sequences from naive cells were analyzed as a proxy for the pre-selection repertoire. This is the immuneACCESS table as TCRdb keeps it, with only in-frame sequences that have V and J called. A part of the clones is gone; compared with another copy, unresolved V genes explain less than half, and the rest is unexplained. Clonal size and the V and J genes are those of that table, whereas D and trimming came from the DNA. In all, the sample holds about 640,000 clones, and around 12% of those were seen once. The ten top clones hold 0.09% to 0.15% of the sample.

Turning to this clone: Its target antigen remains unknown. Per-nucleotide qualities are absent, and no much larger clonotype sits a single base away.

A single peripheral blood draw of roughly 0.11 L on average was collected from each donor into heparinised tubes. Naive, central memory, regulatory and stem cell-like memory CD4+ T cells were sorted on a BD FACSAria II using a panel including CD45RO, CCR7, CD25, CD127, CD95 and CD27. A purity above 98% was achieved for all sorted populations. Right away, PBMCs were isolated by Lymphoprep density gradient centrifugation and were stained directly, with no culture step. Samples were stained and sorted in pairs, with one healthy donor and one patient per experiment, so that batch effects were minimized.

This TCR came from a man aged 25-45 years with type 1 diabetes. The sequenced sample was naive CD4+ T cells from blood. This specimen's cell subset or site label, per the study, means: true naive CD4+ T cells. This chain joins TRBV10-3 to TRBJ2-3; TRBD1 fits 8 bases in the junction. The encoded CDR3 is CAISPGQASPDTQYF. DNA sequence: TGTGCCATCAGCCCGGGACAGGCCAGTCCAGATACGCAGTATTTT.